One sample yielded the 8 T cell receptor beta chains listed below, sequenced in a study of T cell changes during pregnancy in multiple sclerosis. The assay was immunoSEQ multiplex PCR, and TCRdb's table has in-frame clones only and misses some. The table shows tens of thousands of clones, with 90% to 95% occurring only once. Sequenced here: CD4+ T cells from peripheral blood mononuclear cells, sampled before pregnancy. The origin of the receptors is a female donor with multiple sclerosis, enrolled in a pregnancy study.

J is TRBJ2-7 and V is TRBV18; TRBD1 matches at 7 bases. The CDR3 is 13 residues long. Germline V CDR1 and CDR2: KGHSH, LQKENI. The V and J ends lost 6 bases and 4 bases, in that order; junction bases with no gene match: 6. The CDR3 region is CASSTGNIYEQYF. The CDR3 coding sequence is TGTGCCAGCTCGACAGGGAATATATACGAGCAGTACTTC.

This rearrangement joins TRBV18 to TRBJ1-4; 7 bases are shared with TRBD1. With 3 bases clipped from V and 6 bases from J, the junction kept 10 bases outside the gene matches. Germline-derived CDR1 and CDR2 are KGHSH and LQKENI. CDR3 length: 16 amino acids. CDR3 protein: CASSPRNRGMDEKLFF. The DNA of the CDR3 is TGTGCCAGCTCACCCCGCAACAGGGGAATGGATGAAAAACTGTTTTTT.

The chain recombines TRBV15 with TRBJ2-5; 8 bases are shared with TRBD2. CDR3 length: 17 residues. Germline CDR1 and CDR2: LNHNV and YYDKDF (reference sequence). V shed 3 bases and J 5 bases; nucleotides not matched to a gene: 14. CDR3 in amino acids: CATSRGLVGAEWETQYF. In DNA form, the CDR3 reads TGTGCCACCAGCAGGGGACTAGTGGGGGCCGAATGGGAGACCCAGTACTTC.

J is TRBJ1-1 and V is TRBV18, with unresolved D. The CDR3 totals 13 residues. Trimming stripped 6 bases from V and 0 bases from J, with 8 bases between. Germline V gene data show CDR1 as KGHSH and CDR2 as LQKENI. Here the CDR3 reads CASSPGMNTEAFF. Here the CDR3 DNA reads TGTGCCAGCTCCCCGGGGATGAACACTGAAGCTTTCTTT.

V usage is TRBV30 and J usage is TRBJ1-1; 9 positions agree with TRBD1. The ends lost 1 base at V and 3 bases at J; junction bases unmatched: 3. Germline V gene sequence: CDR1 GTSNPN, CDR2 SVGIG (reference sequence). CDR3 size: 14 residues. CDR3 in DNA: TGTGCCTGGAGTGGGGGACAGGGCCACACTGAAGCTTTCTTT. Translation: CAWSGGQGHTEAFF.

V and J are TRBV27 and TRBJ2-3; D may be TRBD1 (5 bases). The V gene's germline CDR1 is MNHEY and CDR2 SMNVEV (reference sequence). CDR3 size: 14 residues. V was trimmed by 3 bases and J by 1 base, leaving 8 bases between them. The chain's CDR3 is CASSFLGGTDTQYF. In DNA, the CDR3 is TGTGCCAGCAGTTTTCTAGGGGGCACAGATACGCAGTATTTT.

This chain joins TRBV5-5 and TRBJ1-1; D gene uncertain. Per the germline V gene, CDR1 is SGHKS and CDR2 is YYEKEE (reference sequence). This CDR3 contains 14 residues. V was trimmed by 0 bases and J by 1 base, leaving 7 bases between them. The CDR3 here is CASSLAYRNTEAFF. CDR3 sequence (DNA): TGTGCCAGCAGCTTGGCCTACAGGAACACTGAAGCTTTCTTT. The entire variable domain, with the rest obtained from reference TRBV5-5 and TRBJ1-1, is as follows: DAGVTQSPTHLIKTRGQQVTLRCSPISGHKSVSWYQQVLGQGPQFIFQYYEKEERGRGNFPDRFSARQFPNYSSELNVNALLLGDSALYLCASSLAYRNTEAFFGQGTRLTVV.

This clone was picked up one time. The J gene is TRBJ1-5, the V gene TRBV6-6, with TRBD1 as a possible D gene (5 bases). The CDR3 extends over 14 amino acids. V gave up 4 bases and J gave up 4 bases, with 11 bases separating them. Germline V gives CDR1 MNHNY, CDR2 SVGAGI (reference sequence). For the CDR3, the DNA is TGTGCCAGCAGTTGGACCGGGGGTAATCAGCCCCAGCATTTT. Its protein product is CASSWTGGNQPQHF.